Listed below are T cell receptor beta chains from one sample, sequenced in a study of blood T cell repertoires in COVID-19. Measured with immunoSEQ multiplex PCR; TCRdb has only the in-frame clones, and not every one. The sample has 330,000 or so clones; less than 90% are singletons. The sequenced sample was PBMCs or T cells enriched from blood (not recorded which). These receptors all stem from a woman in her thirties who had recovered from COVID-19. Both conserved end residues are trimmed from each CDR3. Fields, in order: CDR3 protein, V gene, clone size, J gene. Rows may omit the clone size; those that give it use once, few, many or a size class.

ASSLYGQGYEQY	TRBV11-2	NA	TRBJ2-7
ASSDLRQGALYNEQF	TRBV18	NA	TRBJ2-1
ASSQAWAQPQDGYT	TRBV3-1/TRBV3-2	NA	TRBJ1-2
ASSTGVWAGELF	TRBV28	NA	TRBJ2-2
ASSLGDRTNQPQH	TRBV5-1	NA	TRBJ1-5
ASSLEGGRYQPQH	TRBV5-1	NA	TRBJ1-5
ASSQPAGALANTGELF	TRBV4-1	NA	TRBJ2-2
ASSSRQGNRYT	TRBV27	NA	TRBJ1-2
ASSVEAGGSTDTQY	TRBV9	NA	TRBJ2-3
ASPRQGRRFNEQF	TRBV21-1	NA	TRBJ2-1
ASRGQGNYGYT	TRBV12-3/TRBV12-4	NA	TRBJ1-2
ASSLAPGGNTGELF	TRBV5-1	NA	TRBJ2-2
ATTLGSVYNEQF	TRBV19	NA	TRBJ2-1
ASRKAGVTREQY	TRBV19	NA	TRBJ2-7
ASSWVLREAYEQY	TRBV28	once	TRBJ2-7
ASSTEMDTEAF	TRBV5-1	NA	TRBJ1-1
ASSPPGMNTEAF	TRBV18	NA	TRBJ1-1